This entry is about one T cell receptor (beta chain). Its antigen is as yet unknown. This sample was taken from a study of T cell repertoires in cytomegalovirus infection. V was shortened by 1 base and J by 4 bases, with 10 bases between the two germline ends. CDR3 size: 14 residues. TCRdb passed the reads through MiXCR, listing each CDR3 protein once. The sample comprises fewer than 650,000 distinct CDR3 sequences, just under 40% of which are singletons, and about half rests with the top ten. The V call is TRBV12-3 or TRBV12-4, the J call TRBJ1-1; D gene ambiguous. This material consisted of cultured PBMCs, taken from culture after CMV antigen stimulation. This TCR was recovered from a human donor in good health (CMV status not recorded). Some clones in this sample may be carry-over from other donors' samples. This chain's CDR3 is CASSLDRTSTEAFF. The CDR3, as DNA: TGTGCCAGCAGTTTAGACCGCACGAGCACTGAAGCTTTCTTT.